This T cell receptor beta chain was captured by sequencing in a study of glioma-infiltrating T cells after dendritic cell vaccination. Study background: Autologous tumor lysate was loaded overnight onto monocyte-derived dendritic cells grown less than 8 days with IL-4 and GM-CSF. Patients received three intradermal dendritic cell vaccine injections at biweekly intervals.

V was shortened by 4 bases and J by 5 bases, with 12 bases between the two germline ends. CDR1 and CDR2 from the germline V gene are GTSNPN and SVGIG (reference sequence). The CDR3 is made up of 13 amino acids. The immunoSEQ assay amplified TCRB CDR3 from up to 2 ug DNA. Amplification used 60 V beta primers and 13 J beta primers. Profiling relied on immunoSEQ multiplex PCR, and the TCRdb table lists in-frame clones only, not all of them. This sample has around 60,000 clones, with approximately 87% found just once. Time point noted: after dendritic cell vaccination, including at tumor progression/relapse.

This specimen consisted of blood, obtained after dendritic cell vaccination. This clonotype was sampled from a human donor with glioblastoma. V and J are TRBV30 and TRBJ1-5; D is undetermined. CDR3 bases: TGTGCCTGGAAGCGGCCAATAGATCAGCCCCAGCATTTT. Translated, it gives CAWKRPIDQPQHF.